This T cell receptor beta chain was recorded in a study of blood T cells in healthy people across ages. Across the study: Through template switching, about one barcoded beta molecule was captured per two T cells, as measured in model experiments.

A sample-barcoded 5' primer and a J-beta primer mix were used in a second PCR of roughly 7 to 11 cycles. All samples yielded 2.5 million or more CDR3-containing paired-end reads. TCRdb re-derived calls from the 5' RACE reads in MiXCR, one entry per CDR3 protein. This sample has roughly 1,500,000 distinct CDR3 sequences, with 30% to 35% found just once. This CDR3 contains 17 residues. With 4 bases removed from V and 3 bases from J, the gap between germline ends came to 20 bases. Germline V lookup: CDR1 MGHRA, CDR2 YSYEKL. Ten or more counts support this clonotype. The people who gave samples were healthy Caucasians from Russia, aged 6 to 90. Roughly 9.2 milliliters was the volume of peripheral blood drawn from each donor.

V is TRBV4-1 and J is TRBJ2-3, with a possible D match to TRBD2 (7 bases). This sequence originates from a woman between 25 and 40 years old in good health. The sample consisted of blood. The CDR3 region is CASSRTLRGGITDTQYF. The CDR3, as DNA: TGCGCCAGCAGCCGGACCCTGAGGGGGGGCATAACAGATACGCAGTATTTT.